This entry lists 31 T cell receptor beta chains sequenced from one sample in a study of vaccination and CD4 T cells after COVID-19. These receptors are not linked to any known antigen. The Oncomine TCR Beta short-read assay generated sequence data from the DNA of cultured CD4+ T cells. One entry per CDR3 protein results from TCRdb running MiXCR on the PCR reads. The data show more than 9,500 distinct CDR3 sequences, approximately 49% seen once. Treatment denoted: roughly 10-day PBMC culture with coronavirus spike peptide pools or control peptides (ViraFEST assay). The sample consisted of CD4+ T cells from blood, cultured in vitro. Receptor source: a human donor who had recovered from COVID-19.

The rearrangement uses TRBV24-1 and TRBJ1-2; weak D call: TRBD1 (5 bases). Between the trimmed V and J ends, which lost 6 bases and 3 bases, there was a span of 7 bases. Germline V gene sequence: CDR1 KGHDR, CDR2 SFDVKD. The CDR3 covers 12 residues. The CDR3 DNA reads TGTGCCACCAGTAGGGGAGACTATGGCTACACCTTC. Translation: CATSRGDYGYTF.

The CDR3 loop is CASSEGGNTEAFF. As DNA, the CDR3 is TGTGCCAGCAGTGAAGGTGGGAACACTGAAGCTTTCTTT. The rearrangement links TRBV2 to TRBJ1-1; the D is unclear. CDR1 and CDR2 (germline): SNHLY, FYNNEI. This CDR3 spans 13 amino acids. V was shortened by 1 base and J by 1 base, with 4 bases between the two germline ends.

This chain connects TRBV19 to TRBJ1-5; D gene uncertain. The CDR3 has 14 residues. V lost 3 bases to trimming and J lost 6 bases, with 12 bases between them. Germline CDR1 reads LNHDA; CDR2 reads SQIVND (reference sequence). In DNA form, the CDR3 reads TGTGCCAGTAGTATTAGCGATGCACGTCAGCCCCAGCATTTT. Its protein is CASSISDARQPQHF.

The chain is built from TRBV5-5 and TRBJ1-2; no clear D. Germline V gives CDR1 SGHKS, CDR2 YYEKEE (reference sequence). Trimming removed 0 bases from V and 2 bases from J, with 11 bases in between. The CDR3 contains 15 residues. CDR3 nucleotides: TGTGCCAGCAGCTTGGCCCCGACCAACAACTATGGCTACACCTTC. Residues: CASSLAPTNNYGYTF.

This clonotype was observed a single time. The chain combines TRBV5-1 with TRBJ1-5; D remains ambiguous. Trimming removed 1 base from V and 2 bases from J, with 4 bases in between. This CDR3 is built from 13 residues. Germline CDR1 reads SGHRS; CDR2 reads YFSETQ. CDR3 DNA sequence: TGCGCCAGCAGCTTGTCCGGCAATCAGCCCCAGCATTTT. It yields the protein CASSLSGNQPQHF.

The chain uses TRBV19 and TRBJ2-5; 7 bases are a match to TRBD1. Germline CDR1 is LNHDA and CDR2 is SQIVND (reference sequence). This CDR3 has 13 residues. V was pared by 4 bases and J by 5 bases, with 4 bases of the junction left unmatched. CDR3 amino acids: CASSSLRGETQYF. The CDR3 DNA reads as TGTGCCAGTAGTAGCCTCAGGGGGGAGACCCAGTACTTC.

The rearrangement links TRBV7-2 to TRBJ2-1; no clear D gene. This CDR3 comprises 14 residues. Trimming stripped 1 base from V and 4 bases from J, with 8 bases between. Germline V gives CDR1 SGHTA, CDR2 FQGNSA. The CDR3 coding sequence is TGTGCCAGCAGCTTAGAGTTGGTTTACAATGAGCAGTTCTTC. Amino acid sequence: CASSLELVYNEQFF.

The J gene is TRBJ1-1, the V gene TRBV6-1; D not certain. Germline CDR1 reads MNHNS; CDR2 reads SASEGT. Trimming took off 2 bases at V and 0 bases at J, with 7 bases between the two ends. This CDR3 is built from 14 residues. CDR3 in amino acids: CASSEIYMNTEAFF. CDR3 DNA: TGTGCCAGCAGTGAAATCTACATGAACACTGAAGCTTTCTTT.

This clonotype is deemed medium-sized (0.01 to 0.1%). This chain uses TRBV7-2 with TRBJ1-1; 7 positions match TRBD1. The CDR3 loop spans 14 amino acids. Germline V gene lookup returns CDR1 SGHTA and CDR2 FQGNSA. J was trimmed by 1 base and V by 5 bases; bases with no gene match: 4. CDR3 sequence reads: CASSMDRWNTEAFF. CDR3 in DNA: TGTGCCAGCAGCATGGACAGGTGGAACACTGAAGCTTTCTTT.

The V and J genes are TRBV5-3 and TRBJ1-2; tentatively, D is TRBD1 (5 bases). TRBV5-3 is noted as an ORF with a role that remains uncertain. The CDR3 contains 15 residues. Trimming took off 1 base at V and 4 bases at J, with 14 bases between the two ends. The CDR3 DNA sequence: TGTGCCAGAAGCTTGATGCCAGAAAGGGGCTATGGCTACACCTTC. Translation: CARSLMPERGYGYTF.

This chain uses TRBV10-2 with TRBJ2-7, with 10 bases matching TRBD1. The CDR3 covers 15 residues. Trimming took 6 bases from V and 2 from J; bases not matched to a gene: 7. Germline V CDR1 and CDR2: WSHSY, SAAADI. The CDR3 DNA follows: TGCGCCAGCAGAGCCGGGACAGGGGATGCCTACGAGCAGTACTTC. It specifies CASRAGTGDAYEQYF.

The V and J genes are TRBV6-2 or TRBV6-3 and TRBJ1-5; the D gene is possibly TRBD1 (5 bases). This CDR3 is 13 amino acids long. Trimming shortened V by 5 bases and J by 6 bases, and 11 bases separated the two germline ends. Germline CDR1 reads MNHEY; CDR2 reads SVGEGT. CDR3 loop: CASSQGWGQPQHF. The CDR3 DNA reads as TGTGCCAGCAGTCAGGGTTGGGGTCAGCCCCAGCATTTT.

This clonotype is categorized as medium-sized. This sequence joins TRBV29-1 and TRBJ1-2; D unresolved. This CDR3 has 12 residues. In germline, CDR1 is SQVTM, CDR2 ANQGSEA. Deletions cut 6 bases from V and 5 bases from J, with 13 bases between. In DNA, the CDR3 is TGCAGCGTCTCGCTGGCCGCTTATGGCTACACCTTC. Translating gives CSVSLAAYGYTF. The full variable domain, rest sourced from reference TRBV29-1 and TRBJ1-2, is SAVISQKPSRDICQRGTSLTIQCQVDSQVTMMFWYRQQPGQSLTLIATANQGSEATYESGFVIDKFPISRPNLTFSTLTVSNMSPEDSSIYLCSVSLAAYGYTFGSGTRLTVV.

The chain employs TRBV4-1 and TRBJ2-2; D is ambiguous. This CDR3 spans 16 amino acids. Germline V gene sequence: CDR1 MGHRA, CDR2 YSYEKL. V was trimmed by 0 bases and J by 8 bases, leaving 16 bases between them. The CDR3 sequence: CASSQDTERRGGELFF. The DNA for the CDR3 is TGCGCCAGCAGCCAAGATACCGAGCGACGAGGAGGGGAGCTGTTTTTT.

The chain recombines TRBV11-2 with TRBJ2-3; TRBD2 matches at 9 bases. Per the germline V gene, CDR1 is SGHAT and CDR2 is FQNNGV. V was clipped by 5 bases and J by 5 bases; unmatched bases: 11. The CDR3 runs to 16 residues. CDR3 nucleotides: TGTGCCAGCAGCGTAGGCGGCGGGAGGGCCGTAGATACGCAGTATTTT. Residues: CASSVGGGRAVDTQYF.

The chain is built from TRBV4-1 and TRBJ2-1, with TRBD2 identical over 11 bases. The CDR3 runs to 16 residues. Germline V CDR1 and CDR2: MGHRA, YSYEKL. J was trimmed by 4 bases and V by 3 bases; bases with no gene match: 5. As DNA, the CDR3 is TGCGCCAGCAGCCAGCCACTAGCGGGGGTGTACAATGAGCAGTTCTTC. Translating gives CASSQPLAGVYNEQFF.

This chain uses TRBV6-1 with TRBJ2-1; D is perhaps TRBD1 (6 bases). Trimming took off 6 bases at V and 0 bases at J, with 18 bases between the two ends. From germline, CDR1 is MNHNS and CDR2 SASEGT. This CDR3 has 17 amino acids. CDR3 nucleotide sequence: TGTGCCAGCAGGACCTTGGTCGGACAGATCTCCTACAATGAGCAGTTCTTC. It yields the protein CASRTLVGQISYNEQFF.

DNA for the CDR3: TGTGCCAGCAGCCCCGGGACTAGCGGGAACACCGGGGAGCTGTTTTTT. It codes for CASSPGTSGNTGELFF. The genes are TRBV11-3 and TRBJ2-2, with TRBD2 identical over 11 bases. The CDR3 has 16 amino acids. V dropped 5 bases and J dropped 1; count of bases not matched to a gene: 3. CDR1 SGHNT and CDR2 YENEEA come from the germline V gene.

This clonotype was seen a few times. As DNA, the CDR3 is TGTGCCAGCAGCTTAGGACTAGCGGGAGGGTACGGGGAGCTGTTTTTT. Translated: CASSLGLAGGYGELFF. The chain links TRBV7-2 to TRBJ2-2; the match to TRBD2 covers 14 bases. CDR1 is SGHTA, CDR2 FQGNSA, per germline. CDR3 size: 16 residues. Trimming cost V 1 base and J 7 bases; bases outside gene matches: 2.

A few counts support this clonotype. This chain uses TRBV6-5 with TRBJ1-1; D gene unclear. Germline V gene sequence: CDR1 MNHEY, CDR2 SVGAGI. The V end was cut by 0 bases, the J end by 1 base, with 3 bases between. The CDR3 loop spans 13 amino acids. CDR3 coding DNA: TGTGCCAGCAGTTACTCCGAGAACACTGAAGCTTTCTTT. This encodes CASSYSENTEAFF.

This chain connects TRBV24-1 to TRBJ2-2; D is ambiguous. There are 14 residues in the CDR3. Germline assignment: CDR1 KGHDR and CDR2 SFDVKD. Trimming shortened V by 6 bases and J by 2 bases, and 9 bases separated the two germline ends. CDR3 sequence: CATSPSLNTGELFF. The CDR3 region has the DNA TGTGCCACCAGTCCAAGCCTCAACACCGGGGAGCTGTTTTTT.

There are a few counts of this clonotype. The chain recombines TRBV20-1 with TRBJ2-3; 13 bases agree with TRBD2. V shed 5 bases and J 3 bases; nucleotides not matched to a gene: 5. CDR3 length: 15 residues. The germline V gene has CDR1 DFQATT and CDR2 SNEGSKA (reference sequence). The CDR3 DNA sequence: TGCAGTGCTCTGCCGACTAGCGGGAGGACAGATACGCAGTATTTT. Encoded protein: CSALPTSGRTDTQYF.

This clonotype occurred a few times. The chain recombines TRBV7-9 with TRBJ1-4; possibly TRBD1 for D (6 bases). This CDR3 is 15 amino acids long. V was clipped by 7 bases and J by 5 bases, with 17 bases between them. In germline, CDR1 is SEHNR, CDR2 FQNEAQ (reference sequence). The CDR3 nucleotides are TGTGCCAGCAACCCCGTAGGGGGATCGAATGAAAAACTGTTTTTT. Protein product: CASNPVGGSNEKLFF.

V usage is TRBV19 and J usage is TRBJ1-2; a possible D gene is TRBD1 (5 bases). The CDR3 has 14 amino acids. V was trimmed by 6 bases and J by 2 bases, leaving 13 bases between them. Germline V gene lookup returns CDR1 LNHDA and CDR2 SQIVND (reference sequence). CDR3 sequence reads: CASRPGPGNYGYTF. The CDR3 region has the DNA TGTGCCAGTAGACCAGGGCCGGGGAACTATGGCTACACCTTC.

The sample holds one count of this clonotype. The CDR3 reads CSVLLAGRTGEQFF. The CDR3 DNA reads as TGCAGCGTCCTCCTAGCGGGAAGGACTGGGGAGCAGTTCTTC. This rearrangement joins TRBV29-1 to TRBJ2-1; 9 bases match TRBD2. The CDR3 is 14 amino acids. Germline V lookup: CDR1 SQVTM, CDR2 ANQGSEA. Trimming cost V 6 bases and J 10 bases; bases outside gene matches: 13.

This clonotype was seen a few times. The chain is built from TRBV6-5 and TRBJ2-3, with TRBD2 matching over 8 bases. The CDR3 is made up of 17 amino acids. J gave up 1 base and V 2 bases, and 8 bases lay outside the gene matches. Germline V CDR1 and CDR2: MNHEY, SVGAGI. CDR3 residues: CASSYGSGEVGTDTQYF. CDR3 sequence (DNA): TGTGCCAGCAGTTACGGTAGCGGGGAAGTGGGCACAGATACGCAGTATTTT.

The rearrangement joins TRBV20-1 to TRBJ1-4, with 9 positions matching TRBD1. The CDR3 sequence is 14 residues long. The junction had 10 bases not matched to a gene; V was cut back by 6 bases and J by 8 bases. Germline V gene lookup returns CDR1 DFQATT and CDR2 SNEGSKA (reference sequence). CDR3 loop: CSAGPGTGTEKLFF. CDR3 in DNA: TGCAGTGCGGGGCCCGGGACAGGGACGGAAAAACTGTTTTTT.

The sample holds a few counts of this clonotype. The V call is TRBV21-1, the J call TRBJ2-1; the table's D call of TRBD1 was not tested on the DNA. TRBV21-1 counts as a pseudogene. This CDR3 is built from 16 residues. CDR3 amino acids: CASSKGGVDPYNEQFF. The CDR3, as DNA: TGTGCCAGCAGCAAAGGGGGGGTAGACCCCTACAATGAGCAGTTCTTC.

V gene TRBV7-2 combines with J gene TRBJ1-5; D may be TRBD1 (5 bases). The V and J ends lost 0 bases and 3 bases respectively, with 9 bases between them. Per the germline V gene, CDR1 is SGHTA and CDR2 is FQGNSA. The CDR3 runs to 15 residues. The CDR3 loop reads CASSLAMGLNQPQHF. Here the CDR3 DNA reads TGTGCCAGCAGCTTAGCGATGGGGCTCAATCAGCCCCAGCATTTT. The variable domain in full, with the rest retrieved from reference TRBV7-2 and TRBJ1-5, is GAGVSQSPSNKVTEKGKDVELRCDPISGHTALYWYRQSLGQGLEFLIYFQGNSAPDKSGLPSDRFSAERTGGSVSTLTIQRTQQEDSAVYLCASSLAMGLNQPQHFGDGTRLSIL.

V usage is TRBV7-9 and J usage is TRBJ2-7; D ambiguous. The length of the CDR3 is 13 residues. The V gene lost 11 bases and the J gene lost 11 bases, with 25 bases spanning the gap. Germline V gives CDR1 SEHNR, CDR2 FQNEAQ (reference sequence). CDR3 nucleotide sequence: TGTGCCTCTACAACCACCCCCGAGCAGTTGGAGTACTTC. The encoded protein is CASTTTPEQLEYF.

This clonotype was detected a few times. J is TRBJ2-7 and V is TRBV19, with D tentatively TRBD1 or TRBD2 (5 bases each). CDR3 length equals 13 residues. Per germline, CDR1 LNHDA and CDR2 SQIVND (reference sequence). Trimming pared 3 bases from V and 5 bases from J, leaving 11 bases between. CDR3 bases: TGTGCCAGTAGTATCATAAGGGACGACGAGCAGTACTTC. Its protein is CASSIIRDDEQYF.